In its sample, the clone carrying this TCR beta chain was seen a few times. Its antigen is not known. Germline values: CDR1 SGHVS, CDR2 FNYEAQ. This CDR3 spans 19 amino acids. Trimming pared 1 base from V and 1 base from J, leaving 20 bases between. TCR beta CDR3 regions were amplified from RNA. During a first-round RT-PCR of the TCR CDR3, the HTBI primer set was used. TCRdb re-analysed the multiplex PCR reads in MiXCR, keeping a single row per CDR3 protein. The repertoire consists of 640,000 or so distinct CDR3 sequences, with over 12% occurring once and the leading ten covering roughly 7%. The sample is drawn from a study of T cells in Graves' hyperthyroidism and ophthalmopathy. Study-wide points: Most clonotypes expanded in thyroid above 0.001 were likewise present in blood. Ophthalmopathy was separated from stable hyperthyroidism by a 13 V-J model.

Orbital computed tomography and thyroid ultrasound, together with serum TRAb and thyroxine and clinical symptoms, were used for diagnoses. Sequenced input: blood. The chain joins TRBV7-6 to TRBJ2-1; tentatively, D is TRBD1 or TRBD2 (6 bases each). This receptor was identified in a young woman with Graves' ophthalmopathy. CDR3 protein: CASSLGPYRWGASYNEQFF. CDR3 in DNA: TGTGCCAGCAGCTTAGGACCGTACCGTTGGGGGGCGTCCTACAATGAGCAGTTCTTC.